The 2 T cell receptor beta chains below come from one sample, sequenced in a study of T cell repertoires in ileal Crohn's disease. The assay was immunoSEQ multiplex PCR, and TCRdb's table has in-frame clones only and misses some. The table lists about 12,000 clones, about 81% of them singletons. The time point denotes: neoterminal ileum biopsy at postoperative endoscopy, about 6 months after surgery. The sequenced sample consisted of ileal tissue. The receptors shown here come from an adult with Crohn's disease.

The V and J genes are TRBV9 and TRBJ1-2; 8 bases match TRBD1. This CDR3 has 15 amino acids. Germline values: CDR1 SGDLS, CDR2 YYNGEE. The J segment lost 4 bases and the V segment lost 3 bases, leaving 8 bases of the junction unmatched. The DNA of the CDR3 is TGTGCCAGCAGCGAAGGACAGGGATACGGCTATGGCTACACCTTC. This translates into CASSEGQGYGYGYTF. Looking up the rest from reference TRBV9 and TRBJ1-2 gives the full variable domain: DSGVTQTPKHLITATGQRVTLRCSPRSGDLSVYWYQQSLDQGLQFLIQYYNGEERAKGNILERFSAQQFPDLHSELNLSSLELGDSALYFCASSEGQGYGYGYTFGSGTRLTVV.

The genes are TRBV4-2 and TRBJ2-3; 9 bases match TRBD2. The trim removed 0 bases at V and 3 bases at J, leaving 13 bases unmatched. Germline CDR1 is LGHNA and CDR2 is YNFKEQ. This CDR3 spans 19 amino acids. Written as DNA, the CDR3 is TGTGCCAGCAGCCAAGAAGTGGTCGGGACTAGCTCGAGGACAGATACGCAGTATTTT. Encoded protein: CASSQEVVGTSSRTDTQYF.